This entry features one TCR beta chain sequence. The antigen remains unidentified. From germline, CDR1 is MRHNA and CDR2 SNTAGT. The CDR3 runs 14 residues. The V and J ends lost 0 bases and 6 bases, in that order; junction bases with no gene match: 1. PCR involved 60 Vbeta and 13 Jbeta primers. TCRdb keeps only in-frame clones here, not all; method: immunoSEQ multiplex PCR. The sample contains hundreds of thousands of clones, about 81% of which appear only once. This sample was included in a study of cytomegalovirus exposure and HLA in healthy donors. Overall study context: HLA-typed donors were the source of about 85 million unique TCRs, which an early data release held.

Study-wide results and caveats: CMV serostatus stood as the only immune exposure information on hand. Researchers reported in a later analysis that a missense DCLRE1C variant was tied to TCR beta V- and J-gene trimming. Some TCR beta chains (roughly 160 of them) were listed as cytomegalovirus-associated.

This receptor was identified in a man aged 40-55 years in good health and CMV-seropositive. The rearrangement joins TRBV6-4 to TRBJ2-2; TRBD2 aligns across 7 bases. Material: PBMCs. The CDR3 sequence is CASSDSGLAGELFF. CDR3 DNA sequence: TGTGCCAGCAGTGACTCAGGACTAGCCGGGGAGCTGTTTTTT.